Below are 10 T cell receptor beta chains sequenced from a single sample in a study of blood T cell repertoires in COVID-19. Clones were read by immunoSEQ multiplex PCR, and TCRdb kept only the in-frame ones, dropping some. The sample has 150,000 to 200,000 clones, about 87% seen once. What was sequenced was peripheral blood. The receptors were sampled from a man aged 40-49 years with active or convalescent COVID-19.

The chain joins TRBV2 to TRBJ2-7; 7 bases are a match to TRBD1. Germline values: CDR1 SNHLY, CDR2 FYNNEI. The ends lost 8 bases at V and 1 base at J; junction bases unmatched: 11. The CDR3 spans 15 residues. In DNA form, the CDR3 reads TGTGCCAGCGACCTCCCCGGGACAGCATCCTACGAGCAGTACTTC. Its translation: CASDLPGTASYEQYF.

The chain employs TRBV13 and TRBJ2-2; TRBD1 matches at 9 bases. This CDR3 has 16 residues. The trim removed 7 bases at V and 1 base at J, leaving 7 bases unmatched. CDR1 and CDR2 (germline): PRHDT, FYEKMQ (reference sequence). Written as DNA, the CDR3 is TGTGCCAGCACCCCCGGACAGGGGCTGAACACCGGGGAGCTGTTTTTT. Translating gives CASTPGQGLNTGELFF.

The chain's CDR3 is CASSPHRGLSSYNEQFF. CDR3 DNA sequence: TGTGCCAGCAGCCCCCACAGGGGGCTAAGCTCCTACAATGAGCAGTTCTTC. The chain uses TRBV9 and TRBJ2-1, with TRBD1 matching 9 bases. Germline CDR1 reads SGDLS; CDR2 reads YYNGEE. V lost 4 bases, J lost 0 bases, and 8 bases stayed unmatched. This CDR3 has 17 residues.

The chain joins TRBV2 to TRBJ1-5, with TRBD1 identical over 9 bases. CDR1 SNHLY and CDR2 FYNNEI come from the germline V gene. This CDR3 has 15 residues. Trimming took 5 bases from V and 4 from J; bases not matched to a gene: 6. CDR3 sequence: CASSPGTGRNQPQHF. CDR3 DNA: TGTGCCAGCAGTCCGGGGACAGGGAGGAATCAGCCCCAGCATTTT.

The chain uses TRBV29-1 and TRBJ2-3; a possible D gene is TRBD1 (6 bases). The V end lost 8 bases, the J end lost 2 bases, and 11 bases lay between the germline ends. The CDR3 is made up of 12 amino acids. CDR1 and CDR2 (germline): SQVTM, ANQGSEA. CDR3 in amino acids: CSIGGSTDTQYF. DNA of the CDR3: TGCAGCATAGGGGGATCCACAGATACGCAGTATTTT.

V usage is TRBV24-1 and J usage is TRBJ2-7; perhaps TRBD1 as D (6 bases). The ends were cut back, 3 bases at V and 0 bases at J, with 11 bases in the middle. Germline V gene sequence: CDR1 KGHDR, CDR2 SFDVKD. CDR3 length equals 15 residues. The CDR3 loop reads CATSDPRGSSYEQYF. The CDR3 DNA sequence: TGTGCCACCAGTGATCCCAGGGGCAGCTCCTACGAGCAGTACTTC.

The chain uses TRBV28 and TRBJ1-2; D might be TRBD1 (5 bases). The CDR3 spans 13 residues. CDR1 MDHEN and CDR2 SYDVKM come from the germline V gene. V lost 7 bases to trimming and J lost 2 bases, with 11 bases between them. The chain's CDR3 is CASIRQRNYGYTF. Written as DNA, the CDR3 is TGTGCCAGCATCAGACAGAGAAACTATGGCTACACCTTC.

This sequence joins TRBV7-2 and TRBJ2-5, with TRBD2 as a possible D gene (6 bases). CDR3 length: 13 amino acids. Trimming pared 3 bases from V and 1 base from J, leaving 6 bases between. Germline CDR1 and CDR2: SGHTA and FQGNSA. For the CDR3, the DNA is TGTGCCAGCAGCTTGGGGGGCCAAGAGACCCAGTACTTC. Amino acid sequence: CASSLGGQETQYF.

The rearrangement joins TRBV28 to TRBJ1-4; 7 bases line up with TRBD1. V gave up 6 bases and J gave up 7 bases; unmatched junction bases: 8. This CDR3 is built from 14 residues. The germline V gene encodes CDR1 MDHEN and CDR2 SYDVKM. CDR3 in DNA: TGTGCCAGCAGGAGGGACAGCCGGGGTGAAAAACTGTTTTTT. It translates to CASRRDSRGEKLFF.

This clone occurred a few times. This sequence joins TRBV11-2 and TRBJ2-7; D gene uncertain. V was pared by 5 bases and J by 6 bases, with 14 bases between. Germline V gene sequence: CDR1 SGHAT, CDR2 FQNNGV. CDR3 size: 13 residues. The CDR3 region has the DNA TGTGCCAGCAGCCCCTCAGTCCAGGCCGAGCAGTACTTC. Translation gives CASSPSVQAEQYF.